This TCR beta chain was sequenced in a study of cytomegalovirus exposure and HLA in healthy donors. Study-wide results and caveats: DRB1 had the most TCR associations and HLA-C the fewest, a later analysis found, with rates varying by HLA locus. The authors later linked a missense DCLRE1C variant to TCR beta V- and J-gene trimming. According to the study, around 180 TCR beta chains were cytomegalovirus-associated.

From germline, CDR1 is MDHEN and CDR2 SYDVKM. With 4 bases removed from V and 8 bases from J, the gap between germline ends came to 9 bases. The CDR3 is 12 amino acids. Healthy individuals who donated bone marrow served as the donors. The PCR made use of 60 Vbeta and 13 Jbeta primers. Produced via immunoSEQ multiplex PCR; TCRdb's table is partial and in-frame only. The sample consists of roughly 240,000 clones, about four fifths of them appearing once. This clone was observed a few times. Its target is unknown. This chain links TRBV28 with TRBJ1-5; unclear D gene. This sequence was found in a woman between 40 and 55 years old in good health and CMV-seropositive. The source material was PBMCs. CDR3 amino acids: CASSSSPKPQHF. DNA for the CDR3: TGTGCCAGCAGTTCCTCCCCTAAGCCCCAGCATTTT.